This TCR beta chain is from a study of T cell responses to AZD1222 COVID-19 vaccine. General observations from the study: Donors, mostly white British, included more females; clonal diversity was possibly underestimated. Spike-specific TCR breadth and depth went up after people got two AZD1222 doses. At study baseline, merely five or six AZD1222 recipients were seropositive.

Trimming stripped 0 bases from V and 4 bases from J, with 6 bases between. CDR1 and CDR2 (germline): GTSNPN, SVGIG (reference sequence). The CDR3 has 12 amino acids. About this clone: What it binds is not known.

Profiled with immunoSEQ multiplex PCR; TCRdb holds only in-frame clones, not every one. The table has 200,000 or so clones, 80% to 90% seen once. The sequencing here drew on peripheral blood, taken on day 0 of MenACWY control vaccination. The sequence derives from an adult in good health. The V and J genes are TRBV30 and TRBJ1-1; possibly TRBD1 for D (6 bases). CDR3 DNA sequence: TGTGCCTGGAGTGTACAGGGCACTGAAGCTTTCTTT. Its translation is CAWSVQGTEAFF.